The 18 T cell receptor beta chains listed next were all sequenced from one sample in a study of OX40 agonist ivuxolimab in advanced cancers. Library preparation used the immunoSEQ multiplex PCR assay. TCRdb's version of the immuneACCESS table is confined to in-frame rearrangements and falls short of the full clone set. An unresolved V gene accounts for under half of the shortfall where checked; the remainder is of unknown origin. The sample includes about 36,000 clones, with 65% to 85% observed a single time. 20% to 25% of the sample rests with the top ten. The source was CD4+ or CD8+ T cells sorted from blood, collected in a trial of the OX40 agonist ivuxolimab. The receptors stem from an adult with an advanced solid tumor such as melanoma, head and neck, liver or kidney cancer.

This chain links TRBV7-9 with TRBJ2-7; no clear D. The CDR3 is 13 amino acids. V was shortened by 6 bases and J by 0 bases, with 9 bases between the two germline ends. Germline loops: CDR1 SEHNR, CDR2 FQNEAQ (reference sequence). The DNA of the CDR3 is TGTGCCAGCAGGAGTGGGGTCTCCTACGAGCAGTACTTC. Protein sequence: CASRSGVSYEQYF.

This CDR3 reads CAWSTTSTRNEQYF. CDR3 DNA sequence: TGTGCCTGGAGTACGACTAGTACCCGGAACGAGCAGTACTTC. The V call is TRBV30, the J call TRBJ2-7; D may be TRBD2 (6 bases). V lost 2 bases and J lost 5, with 16 bases in between. The CDR3 covers 14 residues. Germline V lookup: CDR1 GTSNPN, CDR2 SVGIG (reference sequence).

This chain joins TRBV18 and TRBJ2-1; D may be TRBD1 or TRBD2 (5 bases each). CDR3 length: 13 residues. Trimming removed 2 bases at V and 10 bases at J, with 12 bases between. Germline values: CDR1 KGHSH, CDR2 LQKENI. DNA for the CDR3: TGTGCCAGCTCACCAGTGGGGGTTGGAGAGCAGTTCTTC. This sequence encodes CASSPVGVGEQFF.

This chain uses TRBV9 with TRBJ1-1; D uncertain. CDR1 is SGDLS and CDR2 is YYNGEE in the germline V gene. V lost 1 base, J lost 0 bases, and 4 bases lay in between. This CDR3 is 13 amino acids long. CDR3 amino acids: CASSVTLNTEAFF. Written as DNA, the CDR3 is TGTGCCAGCAGCGTAACGTTGAACACTGAAGCTTTCTTT.

The CDR3: CASSDRPTYEQYF. The CDR3 DNA sequence: TGTGCCAGCAGTGACAGGCCAACTTACGAGCAGTACTTC. J is TRBJ2-7 and V is TRBV6-1, with D unresolved. This CDR3 has 13 amino acids. V was shortened by 3 bases and J by 4 bases, with 10 bases between the two germline ends. Per germline, CDR1 MNHNS and CDR2 SASEGT.

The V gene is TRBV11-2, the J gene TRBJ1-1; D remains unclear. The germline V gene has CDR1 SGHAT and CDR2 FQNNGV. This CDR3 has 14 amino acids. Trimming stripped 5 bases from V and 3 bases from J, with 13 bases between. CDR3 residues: CASSQGGKDTEAFF. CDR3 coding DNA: TGTGCCAGCAGCCAAGGTGGAAAGGACACTGAAGCTTTCTTT.

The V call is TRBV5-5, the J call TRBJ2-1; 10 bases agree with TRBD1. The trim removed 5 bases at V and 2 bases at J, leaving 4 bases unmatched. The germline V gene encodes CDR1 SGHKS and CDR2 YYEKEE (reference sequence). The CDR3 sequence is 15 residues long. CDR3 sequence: CASSQTGGAYNEQFF. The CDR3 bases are TGTGCCAGCAGTCAGACAGGGGGCGCCTACAATGAGCAGTTCTTC.

CDR3 DNA sequence: TGCGCCAGCAGCCGCGGCCCTGAAAACTACGAGCAGTACTTC. The encoded protein is CASSRGPENYEQYF. The chain is built from TRBV4-1 and TRBJ2-7; unclear D gene. Trimming stripped 4 bases from V and 3 bases from J, with 13 bases between. CDR3 size: 14 residues. Germline V gives CDR1 MGHRA, CDR2 YSYEKL.

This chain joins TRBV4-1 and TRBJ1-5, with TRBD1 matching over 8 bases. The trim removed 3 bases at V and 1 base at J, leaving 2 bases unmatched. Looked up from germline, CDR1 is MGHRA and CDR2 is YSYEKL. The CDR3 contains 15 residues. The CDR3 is CASSHGQGSNQPQHF. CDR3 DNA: TGCGCCAGCAGCCACGGACAGGGAAGCAATCAGCCCCAGCATTTT.

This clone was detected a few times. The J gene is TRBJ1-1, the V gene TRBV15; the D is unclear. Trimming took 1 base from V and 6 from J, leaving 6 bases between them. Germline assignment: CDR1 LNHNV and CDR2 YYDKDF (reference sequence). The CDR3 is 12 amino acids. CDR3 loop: CATSRGSSEAFF. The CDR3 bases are TGTGCCACCAGCAGAGGGTCTTCTGAAGCTTTCTTT.

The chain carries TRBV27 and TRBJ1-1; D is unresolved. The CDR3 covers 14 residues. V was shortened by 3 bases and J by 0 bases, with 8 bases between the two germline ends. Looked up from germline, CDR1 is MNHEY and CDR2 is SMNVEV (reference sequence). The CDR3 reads CASSLQVMNTEAFF. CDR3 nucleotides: TGTGCCAGCAGTTTGCAAGTCATGAACACTGAAGCTTTCTTT.

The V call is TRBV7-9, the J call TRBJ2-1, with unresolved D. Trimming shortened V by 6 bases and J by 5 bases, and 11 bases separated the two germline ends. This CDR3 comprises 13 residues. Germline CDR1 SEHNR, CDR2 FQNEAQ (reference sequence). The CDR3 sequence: CASSFDGNNEQFF. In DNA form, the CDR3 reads TGTGCCAGCAGTTTTGACGGTAACAATGAGCAGTTCTTC. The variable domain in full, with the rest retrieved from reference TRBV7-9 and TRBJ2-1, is DTGVSQNPRHKITKRGQNVTFRCDPISEHNRLYWYRQTLGQGPEFLTYFQNEAQLEKSRLLSDRFSAERPKGSFSTLEIQRTEQGDSAMYLCASSFDGNNEQFFGPGTRLTVL.

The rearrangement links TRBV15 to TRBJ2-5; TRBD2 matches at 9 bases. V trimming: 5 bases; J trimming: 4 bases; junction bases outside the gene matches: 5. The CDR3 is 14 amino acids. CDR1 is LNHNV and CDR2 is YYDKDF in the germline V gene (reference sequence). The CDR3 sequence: CATSGGLAIETQYF. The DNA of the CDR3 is TGTGCCACCAGCGGAGGACTAGCGATAGAGACCCAGTACTTC.

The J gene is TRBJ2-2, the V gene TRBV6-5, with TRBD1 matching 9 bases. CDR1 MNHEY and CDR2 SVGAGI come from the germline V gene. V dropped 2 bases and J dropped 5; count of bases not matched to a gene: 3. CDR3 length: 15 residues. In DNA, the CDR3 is TGTGCCAGCAGTTACACACAGGGGGCGACCGGGGAGCTGTTTTTT. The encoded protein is CASSYTQGATGELFF.

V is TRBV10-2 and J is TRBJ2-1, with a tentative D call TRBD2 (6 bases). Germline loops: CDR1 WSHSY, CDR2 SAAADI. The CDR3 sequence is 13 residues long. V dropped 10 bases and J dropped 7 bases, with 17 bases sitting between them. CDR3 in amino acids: CATTILLANEQFF. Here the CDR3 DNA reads TGCGCCACGACAATTTTACTAGCAAATGAGCAGTTCTTC.

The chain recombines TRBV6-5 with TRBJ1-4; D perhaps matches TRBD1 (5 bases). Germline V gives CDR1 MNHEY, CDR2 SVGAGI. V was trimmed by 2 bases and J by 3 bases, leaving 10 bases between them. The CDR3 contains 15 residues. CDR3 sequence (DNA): TGTGCCAGCAGTTACACCGGGGGGGCTAATGAAAAACTGTTTTTT. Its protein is CASSYTGGANEKLFF.

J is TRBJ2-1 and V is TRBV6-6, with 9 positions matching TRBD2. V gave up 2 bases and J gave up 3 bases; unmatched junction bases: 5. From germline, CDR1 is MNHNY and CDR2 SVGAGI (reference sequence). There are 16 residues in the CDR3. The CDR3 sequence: CASSYGGRVFYNEQFF. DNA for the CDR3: TGTGCCAGCAGTTACGGCGGGAGGGTCTTCTACAATGAGCAGTTCTTC.

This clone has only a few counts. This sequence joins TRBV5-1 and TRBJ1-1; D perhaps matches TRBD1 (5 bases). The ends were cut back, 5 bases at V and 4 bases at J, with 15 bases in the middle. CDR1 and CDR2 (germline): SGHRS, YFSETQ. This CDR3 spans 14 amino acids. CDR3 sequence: CASSPPGGSTEAFF. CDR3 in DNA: TGCGCCAGCAGTCCTCCGGGGGGGTCCACTGAAGCTTTCTTT.